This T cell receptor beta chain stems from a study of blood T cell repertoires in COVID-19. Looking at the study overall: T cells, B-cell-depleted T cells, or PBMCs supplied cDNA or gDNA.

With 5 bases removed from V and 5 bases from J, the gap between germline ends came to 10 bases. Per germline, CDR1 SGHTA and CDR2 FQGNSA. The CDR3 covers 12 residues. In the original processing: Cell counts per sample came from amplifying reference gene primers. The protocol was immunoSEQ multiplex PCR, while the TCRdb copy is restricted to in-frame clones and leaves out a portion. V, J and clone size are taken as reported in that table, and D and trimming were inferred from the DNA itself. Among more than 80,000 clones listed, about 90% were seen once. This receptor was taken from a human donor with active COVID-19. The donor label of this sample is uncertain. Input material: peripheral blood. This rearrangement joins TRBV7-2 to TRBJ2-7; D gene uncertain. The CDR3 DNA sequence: TGTGCCAGCAGCCCAGACTTCGACGAGCAGTACTTC. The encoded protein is CASSPDFDEQYF.